This TCR beta chain was recovered during a study of beta chain features in type 1 diabetes. Overall study findings and caveats: In all four CD4+ subsets, TCRB CDR3 length was significantly, moderately reduced in type 1 diabetes. Sampled from patients, naive, central memory and Treg TCRB repertoires appeared more similar than those sampled from healthy donors.

Regarding this clone: The antigen remains unidentified.

Every donor had blood drawn once into heparin, around 0.12 L on average. Purities in excess of 95% were seen in all sorted populations. Sequenced material consisted of expressed TCRB transcripts (all of the isolated RNA was reverse transcribed). Method: immunoSEQ multiplex PCR; TCRdb's copy keeps in-frame clones and lacks some. The sample holds around 110,000 clones, about 17% seen once. Looked up from germline, CDR1 is LNHDA and CDR2 is SQIVND (reference sequence). The CDR3 covers 14 residues. Trimming stripped 6 bases from V and 4 bases from J, with 15 bases between. The chain couples TRBV19 to TRBJ2-5; D may be TRBD1 or TRBD2 (5 bases each). This TCR was recovered from a man aged 25-45 years with type 1 diabetes. Source material: central memory CD4+ T cells from blood. The chain's CDR3 is CASRGDFEGETQYF. In nucleotides, the CDR3 is TGTGCCAGTAGAGGGGATTTTGAGGGAGAGACCCAGTACTTC. The variable domain in full, with the rest retrieved from reference TRBV19 and TRBJ2-5, is DGGITQSPKYLFRKEGQNVTLSCEQNLNHDAMYWYRQDPGQGLRLIYYSQIVNDFQKGDIAEGYSVSREKKESFPLTVTSAQKNPTAFYLCASRGDFEGETQYFGPGTRLLVL.